One TCR beta chain is described in this entry. This specimen belongs to a study of blood T cell repertoires in COVID-19. Original processing methods: Amplification of reference gene primers provided the estimated nucleated cell counts. TCRdb's table, derived via immunoSEQ multiplex PCR, lists solely in-frame clones and lacks some. The DNA gave D and trimming, while V, J and clone size come from that table. The sample consists of around 100,000 clones, approximately 82% of them appearing once. The sequence came from a man aged 60-69 years with active or convalescent COVID-19. Specimen: peripheral blood.

CDR3 sequence reads: CASSPQGGTEAFF. The CDR3 coding sequence is TGTGCCAGCAGCCCCCAGGGAGGCACTGAAGCTTTCTTT. The gene calls are TRBV6-2 or TRBV6-3 and TRBJ1-1; a possible D gene is TRBD1 (5 bases). Trimming took off 6 bases at V and 4 bases at J, with 12 bases between the two ends. The CDR3 covers 13 residues. The germline V gene has CDR1 MNHEY and CDR2 SVGEGT.